The 18 T cell receptor beta chains below all came from one sample that was sequenced in a study of cytotoxic CD8 clonotypes in ibrutinib-treated CLL. Assay used: immunoSEQ multiplex PCR; TCRdb lists only in-frame clones, some missing. The sample records about 310,000 clones, around four fifths being singletons. The sample here was PBMCs, taken before ibrutinib treatment. These receptors came from a human donor with chronic lymphocytic leukemia.

The chain carries TRBV28 and TRBJ2-3, with 13 bases lining up with TRBD2. The V gene's germline CDR1 is MDHEN and CDR2 SYDVKM. Germline trimming cut 2 bases from V and 0 bases from J; bases unmatched to any gene: 11. The CDR3 has 20 residues. CDR3 residues: CASSLPGLAGPIESTDTQYF. For the CDR3, the DNA is TGTGCCAGCAGTTTACCGGGACTAGCGGGACCTATTGAAAGCACAGATACGCAGTATTTT.

The V gene is TRBV6-5, the J gene TRBJ2-3, with D maybe TRBD2 (7 bases). The CDR3 extends over 15 amino acids. Germline values: CDR1 MNHEY, CDR2 SVGAGI. The V gene lost 6 bases and the J gene lost 6 bases, with 19 bases spanning the gap. The CDR3 sequence: CASSQRGAARDTQYF. Here the CDR3 DNA reads TGTGCCAGCAGCCAACGGGGGGCAGCCAGGGATACGCAGTATTTT.

This sequence joins TRBV29-1 and TRBJ2-7; D gene uncertain. CDR3 length: 16 residues. The V end lost 4 bases, the J end lost 8 bases, and 27 bases lay between the germline ends. Germline lookup yields CDR1 SQVTM and CDR2 ANQGSEA. CDR3 protein: CSVGPKRSTFDNKQYF. The DNA of the CDR3 is TGCAGCGTTGGCCCTAAGAGGAGCACTTTCGACAATAAGCAGTACTTC.

This sequence joins TRBV9 and TRBJ2-3, with D possibly being TRBD2 (6 bases). Trimming left V 2 bases short and J 2 bases short, with 9 bases between. CDR1 and CDR2 from the germline V gene are SGDLS and YYNGEE. This CDR3 region has 14 residues. CDR3 amino acids: CASSVTSFTDTQYF. In nucleotides, the CDR3 is TGTGCCAGCAGCGTGACTAGTTTCACAGATACGCAGTATTTT.

The chain employs TRBV4-3 and TRBJ2-7; weak D call: TRBD2 (6 bases). The CDR3 spans 14 residues. V was cut by 4 bases and J by 4 bases, with 14 bases left in between. Germline CDR1 and CDR2: LGHNA and YSLEER. This CDR3 reads CASSRETRDYEQYF. CDR3 coding DNA: TGCGCCAGCAGCCGTGAGACTAGAGATTACGAGCAGTACTTC.

The chain links TRBV9 to TRBJ1-2; 7 bases map to TRBD1. CDR1 and CDR2 (germline): SGDLS, YYNGEE. Trimming at V came to 4 bases and at J to 3 bases, leaving 6 bases not matched to a gene. CDR3 length equals 14 residues. The CDR3 DNA reads as TGTGCCAGCAGCATAACAGGGGCTCACTATGGCTACACCTTC. It codes for CASSITGAHYGYTF.

The J gene is TRBJ2-7, the V gene TRBV27; D remains ambiguous. Germline CDR1 reads MNHEY; CDR2 reads SMNVEV (reference sequence). This CDR3 spans 13 amino acids. Deletions cut 1 base from V and 0 bases from J, with 4 bases between. The CDR3 DNA sequence: TGTGCCAGCAGTTTATTGAGCTCCTACGAGCAGTACTTC. It specifies CASSLLSSYEQYF.

The chain couples TRBV28 to TRBJ1-2, with a tentative D call TRBD1 (5 bases). This CDR3 spans 15 amino acids. The germline gives CDR1 MDHEN, CDR2 SYDVKM. Trimming shortened V by 3 bases and J by 7 bases, and 18 bases separated the two germline ends. The CDR3 is CASSFSRSGGRGYTF. The CDR3 bases are TGTGCCAGCAGTTTCTCGCGGTCTGGGGGACGTGGCTACACCTTC.

In the case of this clone: A read error may produce the germline difference seen at one junction end. This chain links TRBV7-2 with TRBJ1-4; unclear D gene. Per the germline V gene, CDR1 is SGHTA and CDR2 is FQGNSA. The CDR3 covers 15 residues. The CDR3 loop is CASSSRGMGNGKLFF. In nucleotides, the CDR3 is TGTGCCAGCAGCTCCCGTGGGATGGGGAATGGAAAACTGTTTTTT.

V and J are TRBV11-2 and TRBJ2-1; 8 nucleotides match TRBD2. Germline lookup yields CDR1 SGHAT and CDR2 FQNNGV. The V gene end was trimmed by 5 bases and the J gene end by 5 bases; junction bases not matched to a gene: 8. The CDR3 extends over 15 amino acids. The DNA of the CDR3 is TGTGCCAGCAGCCTAACCGGGACTAGACACAATGAGCAGTTCTTC. Amino acids: CASSLTGTRHNEQFF.

The V gene is TRBV30, the J gene TRBJ2-6; no definite D call. CDR3 size: 15 residues. The V end lost 2 bases, the J end lost 0 bases, and 8 bases lay between the germline ends. The V gene's germline CDR1 is GTSNPN and CDR2 SVGIG (reference sequence). CDR3 loop: CAWSPRPSGANVLTF. Here the CDR3 DNA reads TGTGCCTGGAGTCCCAGGCCCTCTGGGGCCAACGTCCTGACTTTC.

This clone was recorded only once. The chain couples TRBV27 to TRBJ2-1, with D perhaps matching TRBD2 (5 bases). The CDR3 contains 14 residues. Trimming left V 4 bases short and J 4 bases short, with 11 bases between. Germline V gene data show CDR1 as MNHEY and CDR2 as SMNVEV (reference sequence). CDR3 amino acids: CASSYFRDYNEQFF. The CDR3 nucleotides read TGTGCCAGCAGTTACTTCCGGGATTACAATGAGCAGTTCTTC.

The genes are TRBV20-1 and TRBJ1-2; D gene uncertain. The CDR3 runs 10 residues. Germline values: CDR1 DFQATT, CDR2 SNEGSKA (reference sequence). V dropped 5 bases and J dropped 6 bases, with 7 bases sitting between them. The CDR3 here is CSAVGNGYTF. CDR3 nucleotides: TGCAGTGCTGTGGGCAATGGCTACACCTTC.

This chain connects TRBV28 to TRBJ2-2; no reliable D call. The CDR3 has 16 amino acids. Germline values: CDR1 MDHEN, CDR2 SYDVKM. With 7 bases removed from V and 0 bases from J, the gap between germline ends came to 15 bases. The CDR3 nucleotides read TGTGCCAGCAACCCCGGTGGTCTCGCGAACACCGGGGAGCTGTTTTTT. It specifies CASNPGGLANTGELFF. The full variable domain, in which reference TRBV28 and TRBJ2-2 provide the parts outside the CDR3, is DVKVTQSSRYLVKRTGEKVFLECVQDMDHENMFWYRQDPGLGLRLIYFSYDVKMKEKGDIPEGYSVSREKKERFSLILESASTNQTSMYLCASNPGGLANTGELFFGEGSRLTVL.

The V call is TRBV6-1, the J call TRBJ2-7; 7 bases align to TRBD2. Losses at the gene ends were 4 bases for V and 2 bases for J; bases not matched to a gene: 8. The CDR3 is made up of 15 amino acids. The germline gives CDR1 MNHNS, CDR2 SASEGT. The CDR3 DNA follows: TGTGCCAGCAGTGCACTAGCGACGTTGACCTACGAGCAGTACTTC. This gives the protein CASSALATLTYEQYF.

The rearrangement uses TRBV19 and TRBJ1-5; TRBD1 aligns across 10 bases. V shed 5 bases, J shed 2 bases, and the junction held 3 bases outside the gene matches. This CDR3 has 15 amino acids. Germline V gene lookup returns CDR1 LNHDA and CDR2 SQIVND (reference sequence). The CDR3 region has the DNA TGTGCCAGTAGTCCCGGGACAGGGGGCAATCAGCCCCAGCATTTT. Translation gives CASSPGTGGNQPQHF.

The gene calls are TRBV7-9 and TRBJ1-3, with TRBD1 as a possible D gene (6 bases). CDR1 and CDR2 from the germline V gene are SEHNR and FQNEAQ (reference sequence). V lost 2 bases, J lost 0 bases, and 11 bases lay in between. The CDR3 consists of 16 residues. The CDR3 DNA reads as TGTGCCAGCAGCTTACTGAGGGGGGGCTCTGGAAACACCATATATTTT. Translating gives CASSLLRGGSGNTIYF.

About this clone: A read error may produce the germline difference seen at one junction end. The rearrangement uses TRBV7-7 and TRBJ2-1, with 13 bases matching TRBD2. CDR3 length: 17 amino acids. Germline CDR1 SSHAT, CDR2 FNYEAQ (reference sequence). The DNA of the CDR3 is TGTGCTAGCAGCGTAACTAGCGGGAGGGCCACTTACAATGAGCAGTTCTTC. Protein sequence: CASSVTSGRATYNEQFF.